A selection of T cell receptor beta chains follows, all from one sample in a study of molecular identifiers for immune sequencing clone quantification. MiXCR was run by TCRdb on the PCR reads, yielding one entry per CDR3 protein. The sample has 70,000 to 95,000 distinct CDR3 sequences; over 15% are singletons. The sample taken for sequencing was naive CD8+ T cells from blood, with Jurkat cell RNA spiked in. The receptors come from a human donor in good health. Some libraries in this study had Jurkat cell RNA spiked in. Each CDR3 is given with its conserved first and last residue. D genes are given only for firm matches. Sizes are listed as once, few, many or a size class.

size,V,D,J,DNA,CDR3
many,TRBV19,TRBD1,TRBJ2-7,TGTGCCAGTAGTATTGGGACAGGGGTTTCCTACGAGCAGTACTTC,CASSIGTGVSYEQYF
many,TRBV4-3,-,TRBJ2-2,TGCGCCAGCAGCCATAGCAACACCGGGGAGCTGTTTTTT,CASSHSNTGELFF
many,TRBV20-1,-,TRBJ2-7,TGCAGTGCTAGAGTGCCGGGCCCCTACGAGCAGTACTTC,CSARVPGPYEQYF
many,TRBV29-1,TRBD1,TRBJ2-1,TGCAGCGTTCTCTCCGGGACAGGGGTTTTATACAATGAGCAGTTCTTC,CSVLSGTGVLYNEQFF
once,TRBV7-9,-,TRBJ2-1,TGTGCCAGCGGTGACGGGGGATACAATGAGCAGTTCTTC,CASGDGGYNEQFF
many,TRBV4-3,-,TRBJ2-5,TGCGCCAGCAGCCCAGGACGAGCCAGGGGCCAAGAGACCCAGTACTTC,CASSPGRARGQETQYF
few,TRBV11-2,TRBD2,TRBJ2-5,TGTGCCAGCAGCATCGGAGCGGGACCCCGGGAAACCCAGTACTTC,CASSIGAGPRETQYF
many,TRBV9,-,TRBJ2-3,TGTGCCAGCAGCGTAGGACTAGGCGCAGATACGCAGTATTTT,CASSVGLGADTQYF
many,TRBV6-5,-,TRBJ2-5,TGTGCCAGCAGTCCCCCCGGAGAGGGAGAGACCCAGTACTTC,CASSPPGEGETQYF
many,TRBV9,-,TRBJ2-7,TGTGCCAGCAGCGTAGGAGCAGGACGGCAGGGGATGGACGAGCAGTACTTC,CASSVGAGRQGMDEQYF
many,TRBV7-6,TRBD1,TRBJ2-7,TGTGCCAGCAGCCAAACAGGGGGCTCACCCTACGAGCAGTACTTC,CASSQTGGSPYEQYF
many,TRBV5-1,TRBD1,TRBJ2-7,TGCGCCAGCACAAACTTCTACCTGGGACAGAATTACTACGAGCAGTACTTC,CASTNFYLGQNYYEQYF
many,TRBV20-1,TRBD1,TRBJ2-7,TGCAGTGCTAGAGATACCGGGGACAGGGGTTACGAGCAGTACTTC,CSARDTGDRGYEQYF
many,TRBV4-3,TRBD2,TRBJ2-7,TGCGCCAGCAGCCAAGACCCACTTCCGGGAAGGGAGGGGTACGAGCAGTACTTC,CASSQDPLPGREGYEQYF
many,TRBV2,-,TRBJ1-4,TGTGCCAGCAGCCTCTCGGAGGAAACTAATGAAAAACTGTTTTTT,CASSLSEETNEKLFF
many,TRBV13,TRBD2,TRBJ2-3,TGTGCCAGCAGCTCCAGGACTAGCGGGATTGGCACAGATACGCAGTATTTT,CASSSRTSGIGTDTQYF
many,TRBV12-5,TRBD1,TRBJ1-4,TGTGCTAGTGGGCTACCGGGACAGGGAATTGCAACTAATGAAAAACTGTTTTTT,CASGLPGQGIATNEKLFF
many,TRBV30,TRBD1,TRBJ1-6,TGTGCCTGGAGTGTATTGGACAGGGGGAGCTCACCCCTCCACTTT,CAWSVLDRGSSPLHF
many,TRBV29-1,TRBD1,TRBJ1-4,TGCAGCGTAGAGACAGGGGTCGGCGAAAAACTGTTTTTT,CSVETGVGEKLFF
many,TRBV7-2,-,TRBJ2-3,TGTGCCAGCAGCTTAGATCGGGAGTTCAGCACAGATACGCAGTATTTT,CASSLDREFSTDTQYF
many,TRBV24-1,-,TRBJ2-1,TGTGCCACCAGTGGACCGGAGCAGTTCTTC,CATSGPEQFF
many,TRBV4-1,-,TRBJ1-1,TGCGCCAGCAGCTTCCACCAGAACACTGAAGCTTTCTTT,CASSFHQNTEAFF
many,TRBV7-9,TRBD2,TRBJ2-1,TGTGCCAGCAGGGGACTAGCGGGTGAGCAGTTCTTC,CASRGLAGEQFF
many,TRBV11-3,-,TRBJ2-1,TGTGCCAGCAGCCCCGGTGATGCGAGCTCCTACAATGAGCAGTTCTTC,CASSPGDASSYNEQFF
many,TRBV12-3/TRBV12-4,TRBD1,TRBJ1-1,TGTGCCTCTAAGGTAGGGGGCGTCACTGAAGCTTTCTTT,CASKVGGVTEAFF
many,TRBV20-1,-,TRBJ2-7,TGCAGTGCTAGTCAACAGCTCACGAAAAAGGACGAGCAGTACTTC,CSASQQLTKKDEQYF
once,TRBV18,TRBD2,TRBJ2-3,TGTGCCAGCTCAGCCGGGACTAGCGGAACTCTCCACACAGATGCGCAGTATTTT,CASSAGTSGTLHTDAQYF
many,TRBV2,-,TRBJ1-2,TGTGCCAGCAGTGAATCGGTCAGAGTTAACTATGGCTACACCTTC,CASSESVRVNYGYTF